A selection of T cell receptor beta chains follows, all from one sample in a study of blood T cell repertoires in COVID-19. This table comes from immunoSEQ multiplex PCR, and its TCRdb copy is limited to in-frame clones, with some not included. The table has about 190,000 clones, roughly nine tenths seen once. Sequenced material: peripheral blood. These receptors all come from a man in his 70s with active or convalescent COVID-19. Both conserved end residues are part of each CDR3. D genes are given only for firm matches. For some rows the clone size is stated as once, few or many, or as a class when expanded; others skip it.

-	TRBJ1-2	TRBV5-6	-	CASSPFVGNYGYTF	TGTGCCAGCAGCCCCTTCGTCGGTAACTATGGCTACACCTTC
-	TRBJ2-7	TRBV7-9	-	CASSLGEVRSRRIYEQYF	TGTGCCAGCAGCTTAGGGGAAGTGCGTTCCCGGAGGATCTACGAGCAGTACTTC
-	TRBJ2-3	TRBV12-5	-	CASGPSASGFVLRPDTQYF	TGTGCTAGTGGTCCTAGTGCTAGTGGTTTTGTATTGAGGCCAGATACGCAGTATTTT
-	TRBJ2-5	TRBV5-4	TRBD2	CASSLASGNRETQYF	TGTGCCAGCAGCTTGGCTAGCGGGAATAGAGAGACCCAGTACTTC
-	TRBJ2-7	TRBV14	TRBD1	CASSSSGTVPYEQYF	TGTGCCAGCAGCTCTTCCGGGACAGTCCCCTACGAGCAGTACTTC
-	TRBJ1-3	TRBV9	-	CASSPHRVSGNTIYF	TGTGCCAGCAGCCCCCACCGGGTCTCTGGAAACACCATATATTTT
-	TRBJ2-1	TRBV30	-	CAWSVTGNMLNEQFF	TGTGCCTGGAGTGTTACAGGGAATATGCTTAATGAGCAGTTCTTC
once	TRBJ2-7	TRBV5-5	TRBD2	CASSRIRLATEQYF	TGTGCCAGCAGCCGTATTAGACTAGCGACCGAGCAGTACTTC
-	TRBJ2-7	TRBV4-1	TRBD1	CASSQPGQAGGSFEQYF	TGCGCCAGCAGCCAACCAGGACAGGCTGGGGGATCTTTCGAGCAGTACTTC
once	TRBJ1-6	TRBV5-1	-	CASKRQVNNSPLHF	TGCGCCAGCAAGCGACAGGTCAATAATTCACCCCTCCACTTT
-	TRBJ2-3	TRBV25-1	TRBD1	CASSAGTGSSDTQYF	TGTGCCAGTTCCGCGGGGACAGGGTCGTCTGATACGCAGTATTTT
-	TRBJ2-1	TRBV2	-	CASRDYNEQFF	TGTGCCAGCCGGGACTACAATGAGCAGTTCTTC
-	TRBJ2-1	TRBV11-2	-	CASRAQGMNEQFF	TGTGCCAGCAGAGCCCAGGGGATGAATGAGCAGTTCTTC
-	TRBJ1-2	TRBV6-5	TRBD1	CASSSTGSNYGYTF	TGTGCCAGCAGTTCGACAGGGTCAAACTATGGCTACACCTTC
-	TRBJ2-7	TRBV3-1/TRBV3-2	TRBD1	CASSQEGRGHYEQYF	TGTGCCAGCAGCCAAGAGGGCAGGGGGCACTACGAGCAGTACTTC
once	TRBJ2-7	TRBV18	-	CASSPLDTLGEQYF	TGTGCCAGCTCACCATTGGACACTCTGGGGGAGCAGTACTTC
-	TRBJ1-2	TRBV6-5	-	CASRGTPNYGYTF	TGTGCCAGCAGGGGGACTCCGAACTATGGCTACACCTTC
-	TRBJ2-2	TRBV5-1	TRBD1	CASSGGTGITGELFF	TGCGCCAGCAGCGGTGGGACAGGGATAACCGGGGAGCTGTTTTTT
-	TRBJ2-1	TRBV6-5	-	CASSYEAVQFF	TGTGCCAGCAGTTACGAGGCGGTGCAGTTCTTC
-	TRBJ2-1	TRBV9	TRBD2	CASSVEAGVNNEQFF	TGTGCCAGCAGCGTAGAAGCGGGAGTGAACAATGAGCAGTTCTTC
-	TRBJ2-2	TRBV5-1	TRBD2	CASSLTSGANTGELFF	TGCGCCAGCAGCTTGACTAGCGGGGCGAACACCGGGGAGCTGTTTTTT
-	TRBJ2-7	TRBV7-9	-	CASSLAGVYEQYF	TGTGCCAGCAGCTTAGCAGGGGTGTACGAGCAGTACTTC
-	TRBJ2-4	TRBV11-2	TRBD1	CASSPRTGGGGNIQYF	TGTGCCAGCAGCCCGCGGACAGGGGGCGGAGGGAACATTCAGTACTTC
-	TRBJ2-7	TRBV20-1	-	CSASLAMGHSYEQYF	TGCAGTGCTAGTCTGGCCATGGGACACTCCTACGAGCAGTACTTC
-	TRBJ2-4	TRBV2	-	CASSLQVSKNIQYF	TGTGCCAGCAGTTTACAGGTTTCCAAAAACATTCAGTACTTC
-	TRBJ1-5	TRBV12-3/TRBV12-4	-	CASSRGGTGPQHF	TGTGCCAGCAGTCGAGGCGGGACCGGGCCCCAGCATTTT
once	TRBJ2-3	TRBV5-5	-	CASSLGGTDTQYF	TGTGCCAGCAGCTTGGGCGGCACAGATACGCAGTATTTT
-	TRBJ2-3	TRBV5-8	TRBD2	CASITPGLAGGGTQYF	TGTGCCAGCATCACTCCGGGACTAGCGGGGGGGGGTACGCAGTATTTT
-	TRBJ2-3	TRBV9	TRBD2	CASSVGGSGRTQYF	TGTGCCAGCAGCGTAGGTGGTAGCGGGAGAACGCAGTATTTT
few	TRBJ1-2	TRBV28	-	CASSFRVSLSYTF	TGTGCCAGCAGTTTTAGAGTCTCCCTGAGCTACACCTTC
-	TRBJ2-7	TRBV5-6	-	CASSLRTHLTYEQYF	TGTGCCAGCAGCTTGAGGACTCACCTAACCTACGAGCAGTACTTC
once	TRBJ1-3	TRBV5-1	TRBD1	CASSLGSVGTGGNTIYF	TGCGCCAGCAGCTTGGGATCGGTGGGGACAGGCGGAAACACCATATATTTT
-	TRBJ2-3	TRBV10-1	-	CAKLRAGLSTDTQYF	TGCGCCAAACTCAGAGCGGGCCTTAGCACAGATACGCAGTATTTT
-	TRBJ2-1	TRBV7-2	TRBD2	CASSTSGRAYNEQFF	TGTGCCAGCAGTACTAGCGGGAGGGCCTACAATGAGCAGTTCTTC
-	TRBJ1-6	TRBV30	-	CAWKETGGGLLPLHF	TGTGCCTGGAAAGAGACTGGGGGAGGACTCTTACCCCTCCACTTT
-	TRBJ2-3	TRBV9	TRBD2	CASSVSSGGTFDTQYF	TGTGCCAGCAGCGTATCCAGCGGGGGAACTTTTGATACGCAGTATTTT
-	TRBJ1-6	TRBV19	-	CASSRDIGYNSPLHF	TGTGCCAGTAGCCGGGACATCGGGTATAATTCACCCCTCCACTTT